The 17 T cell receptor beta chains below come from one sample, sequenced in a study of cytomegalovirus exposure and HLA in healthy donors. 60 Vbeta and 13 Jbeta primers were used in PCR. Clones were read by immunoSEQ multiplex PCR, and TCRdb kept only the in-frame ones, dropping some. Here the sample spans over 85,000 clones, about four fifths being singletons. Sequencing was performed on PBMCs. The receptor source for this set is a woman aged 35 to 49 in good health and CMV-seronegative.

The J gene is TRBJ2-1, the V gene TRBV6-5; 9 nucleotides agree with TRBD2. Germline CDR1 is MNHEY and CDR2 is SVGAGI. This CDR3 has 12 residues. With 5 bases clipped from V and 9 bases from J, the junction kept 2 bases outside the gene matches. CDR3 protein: CASSATSGEQFF. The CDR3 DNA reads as TGTGCCAGCAGTGCGACTAGCGGTGAGCAGTTCTTC.

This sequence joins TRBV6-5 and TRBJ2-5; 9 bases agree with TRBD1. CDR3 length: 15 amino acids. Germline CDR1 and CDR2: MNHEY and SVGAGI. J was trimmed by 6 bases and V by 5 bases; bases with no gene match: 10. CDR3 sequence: CASSPSGTGRQTQYF. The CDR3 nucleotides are TGTGCCAGCAGTCCATCCGGGACAGGGAGGCAGACCCAGTACTTC.

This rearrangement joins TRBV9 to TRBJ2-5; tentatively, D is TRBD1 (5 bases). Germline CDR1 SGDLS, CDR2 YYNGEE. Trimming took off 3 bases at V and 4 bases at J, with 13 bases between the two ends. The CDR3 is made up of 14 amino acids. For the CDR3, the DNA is TGTGCCAGCAGCGGGGTAGGGGTCAGAGAGACCCAGTACTTC. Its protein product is CASSGVGVRETQYF.

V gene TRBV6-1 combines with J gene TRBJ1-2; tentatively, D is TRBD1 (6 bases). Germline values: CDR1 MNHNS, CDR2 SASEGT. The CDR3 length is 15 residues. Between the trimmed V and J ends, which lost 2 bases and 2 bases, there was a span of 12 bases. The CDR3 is CASSETGISNYGYTF. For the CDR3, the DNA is TGTGCCAGCAGTGAAACAGGGATTTCGAACTATGGCTACACCTTC.

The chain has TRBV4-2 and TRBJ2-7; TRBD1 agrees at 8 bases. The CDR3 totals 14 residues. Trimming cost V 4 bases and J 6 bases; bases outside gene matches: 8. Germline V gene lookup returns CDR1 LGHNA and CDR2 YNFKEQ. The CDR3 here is CASSPQTGAPEQYF. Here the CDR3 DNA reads TGTGCCAGCAGCCCACAGACAGGGGCTCCCGAGCAGTACTTC.

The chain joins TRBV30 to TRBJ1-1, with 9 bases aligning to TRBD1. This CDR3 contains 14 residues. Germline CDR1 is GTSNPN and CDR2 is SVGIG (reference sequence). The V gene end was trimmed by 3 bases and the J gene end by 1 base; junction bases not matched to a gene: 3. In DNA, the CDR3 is TGTGCCTGGAGGGGACAGGGAACGAACACTGAAGCTTTCTTT. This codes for CAWRGQGTNTEAFF.

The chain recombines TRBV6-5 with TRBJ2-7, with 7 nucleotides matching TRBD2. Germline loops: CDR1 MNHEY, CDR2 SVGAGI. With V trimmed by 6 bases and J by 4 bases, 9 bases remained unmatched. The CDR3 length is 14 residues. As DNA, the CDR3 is TGTGCCAGCAGCCGCGGGGGAAGTAAGTACGAGCAGTACTTC. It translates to CASSRGGSKYEQYF.

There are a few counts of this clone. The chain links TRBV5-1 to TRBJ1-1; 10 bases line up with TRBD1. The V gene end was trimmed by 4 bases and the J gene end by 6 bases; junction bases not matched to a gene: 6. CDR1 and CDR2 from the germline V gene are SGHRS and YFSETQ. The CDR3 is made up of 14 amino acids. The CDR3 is CASSLGTGVPEAFF. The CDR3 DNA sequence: TGCGCCAGCAGCCTCGGGACAGGGGTCCCTGAAGCTTTCTTT.

CDR3 sequence reads: CSAAGDGTIYF. The CDR3 region has the DNA TGCAGCGCTGCAGGGGATGGCACCATATATTTT. V usage is TRBV29-1 and J usage is TRBJ1-3; TRBD1 is a possible D gene (6 bases). This CDR3 region has 11 residues. Germline V gives CDR1 SQVTM, CDR2 ANQGSEA. Trimming pared 7 bases from V and 9 bases from J, leaving 13 bases between. The full variable domain, completed using reference TRBV29-1 and TRBJ1-3, is SAVISQKPSRDICQRGTSLTIQCQVDSQVTMMFWYRQQPGQSLTLIATANQGSEATYESGFVIDKFPISRPNLTFSTLTVSNMSPEDSSIYLCSAAGDGTIYFGEGSWLTVV.

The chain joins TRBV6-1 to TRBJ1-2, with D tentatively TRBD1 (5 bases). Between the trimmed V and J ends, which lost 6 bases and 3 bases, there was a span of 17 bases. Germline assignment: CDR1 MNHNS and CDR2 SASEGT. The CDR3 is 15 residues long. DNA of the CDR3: TGTGCCAGCAGCCAAAGCCCCAGGGCTTACTATGGCTACACCTTC. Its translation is CASSQSPRAYYGYTF.

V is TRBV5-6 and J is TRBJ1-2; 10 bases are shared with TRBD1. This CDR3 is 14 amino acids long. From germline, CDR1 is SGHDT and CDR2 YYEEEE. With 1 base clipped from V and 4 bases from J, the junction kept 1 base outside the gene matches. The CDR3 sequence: CASSLWDRGYGYTF. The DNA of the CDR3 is TGTGCCAGCAGCTTGTGGGACAGGGGCTATGGCTACACCTTC.

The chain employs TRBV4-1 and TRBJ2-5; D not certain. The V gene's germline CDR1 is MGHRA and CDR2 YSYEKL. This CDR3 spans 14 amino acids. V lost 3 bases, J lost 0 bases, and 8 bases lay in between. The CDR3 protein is CASSHPLYQETQYF. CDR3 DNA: TGCGCCAGCAGCCACCCATTGTACCAAGAGACCCAGTACTTC.

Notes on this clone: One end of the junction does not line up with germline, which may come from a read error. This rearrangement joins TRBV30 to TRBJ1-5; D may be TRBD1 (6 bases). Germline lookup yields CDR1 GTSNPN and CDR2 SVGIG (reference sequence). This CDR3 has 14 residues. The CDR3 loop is CAWTLSGRGQPQNF. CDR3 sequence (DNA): TGTGCCTGGACCTTGAGTGGGAGAGGACAGCCCCAGAATTTT.

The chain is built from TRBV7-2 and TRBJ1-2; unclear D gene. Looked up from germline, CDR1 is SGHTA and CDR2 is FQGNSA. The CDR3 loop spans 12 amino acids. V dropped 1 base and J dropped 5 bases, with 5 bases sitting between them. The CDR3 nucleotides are TGTGCCAGCAGCTTAGACTTTTATGGCTACACCTTC. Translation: CASSLDFYGYTF.

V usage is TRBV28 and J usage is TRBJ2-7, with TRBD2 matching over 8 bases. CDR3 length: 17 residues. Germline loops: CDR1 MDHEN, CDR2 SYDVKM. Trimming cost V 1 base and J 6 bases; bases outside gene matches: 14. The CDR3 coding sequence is TGTGCCAGCAGTTTATCCTTACCCGGGGGGGCTTTTCGCGAGCAGTACTTC. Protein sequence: CASSLSLPGGAFREQYF.

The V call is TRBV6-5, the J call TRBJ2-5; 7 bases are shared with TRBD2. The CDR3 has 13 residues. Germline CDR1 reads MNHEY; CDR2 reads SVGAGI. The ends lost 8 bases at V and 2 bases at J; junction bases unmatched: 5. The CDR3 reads CASSGGGQETQYF. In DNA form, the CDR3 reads TGTGCCAGCTCGGGCGGGGGTCAAGAGACCCAGTACTTC.

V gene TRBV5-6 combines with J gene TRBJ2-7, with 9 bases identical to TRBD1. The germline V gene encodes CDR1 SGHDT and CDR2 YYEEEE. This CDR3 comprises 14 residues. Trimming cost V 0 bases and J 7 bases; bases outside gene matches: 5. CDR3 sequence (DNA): TGTGCCAGCAGCTTGGGACAGGGGGTTGGGGAGCAGTACTTC. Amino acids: CASSLGQGVGEQYF.